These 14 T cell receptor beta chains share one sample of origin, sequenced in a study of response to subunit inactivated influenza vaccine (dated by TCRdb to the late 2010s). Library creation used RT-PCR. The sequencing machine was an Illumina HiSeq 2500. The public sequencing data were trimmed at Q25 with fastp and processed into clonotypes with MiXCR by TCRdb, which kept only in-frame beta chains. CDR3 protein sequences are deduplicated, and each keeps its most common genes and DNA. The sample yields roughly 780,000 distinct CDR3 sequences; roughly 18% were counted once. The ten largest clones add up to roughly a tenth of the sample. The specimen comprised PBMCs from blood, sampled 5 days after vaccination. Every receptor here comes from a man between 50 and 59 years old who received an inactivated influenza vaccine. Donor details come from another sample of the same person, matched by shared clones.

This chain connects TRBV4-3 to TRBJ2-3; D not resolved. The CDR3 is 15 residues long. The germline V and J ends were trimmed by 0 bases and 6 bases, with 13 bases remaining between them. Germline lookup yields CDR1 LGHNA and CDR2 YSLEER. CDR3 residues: CASSQDRFSRDTQYF. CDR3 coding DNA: TGCGCCAGCAGCCAAGATCGATTCTCTAGGGATACGCAGTATTTT.

For the CDR3, the DNA is TGTGCCAGCGCTACCGGGGCCTGGAGGGAGCAGTACTTC. As protein: CASATGAWREQYF. The rearrangement uses TRBV11-2 and TRBJ2-7, with D perhaps TRBD1 or TRBD2 (5 bases each). The germline V gene has CDR1 SGHAT and CDR2 FQNNGV. The CDR3 loop spans 13 amino acids. Trimming stripped 8 bases from V and 7 bases from J, with 18 bases between. Combining the CDR3 with reference TRBV11-2 and TRBJ2-7 gives the whole variable domain EAGVAQSPRYKIIEKRQSVAFWCNPISGHATLYWYQQILGQGPKLLIQFQNNGVVDDSQLPKDRFSAERLKGVDSTLKIQPAKLEDSAVYLCASATGAWREQYFGPGTRLTVT.

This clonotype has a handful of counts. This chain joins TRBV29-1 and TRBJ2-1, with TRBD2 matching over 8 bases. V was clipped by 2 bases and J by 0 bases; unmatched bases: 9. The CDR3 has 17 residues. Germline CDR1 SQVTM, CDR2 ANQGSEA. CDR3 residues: CSVEKRGGRSSYNEQFF. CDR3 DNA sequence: TGCAGCGTTGAAAAAAGGGGCGGGAGGAGCTCCTACAATGAGCAGTTCTTC.

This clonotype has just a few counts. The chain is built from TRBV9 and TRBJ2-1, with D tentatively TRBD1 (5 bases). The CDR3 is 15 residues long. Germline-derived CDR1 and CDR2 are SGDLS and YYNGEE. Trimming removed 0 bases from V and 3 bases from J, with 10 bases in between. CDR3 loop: CASSVGQLYYNEQFF. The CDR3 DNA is TGTGCCAGCAGCGTAGGACAGCTCTACTACAATGAGCAGTTCTTC.

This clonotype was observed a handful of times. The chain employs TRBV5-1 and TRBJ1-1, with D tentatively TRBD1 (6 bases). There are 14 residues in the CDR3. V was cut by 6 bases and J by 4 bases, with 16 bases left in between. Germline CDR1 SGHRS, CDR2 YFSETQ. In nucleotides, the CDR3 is TGCGCCAGCACCAGGACAGCAGGAGTCACTGAAGCTTTCTTT. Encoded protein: CASTRTAGVTEAFF.

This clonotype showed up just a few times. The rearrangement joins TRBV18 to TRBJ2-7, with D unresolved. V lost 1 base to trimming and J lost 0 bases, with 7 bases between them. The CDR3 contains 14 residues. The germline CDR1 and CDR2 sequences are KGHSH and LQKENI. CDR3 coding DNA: TGTGCCAGCTCACCACGAGTTAGCTCCTACGAGCAGTACTTC. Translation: CASSPRVSSYEQYF.

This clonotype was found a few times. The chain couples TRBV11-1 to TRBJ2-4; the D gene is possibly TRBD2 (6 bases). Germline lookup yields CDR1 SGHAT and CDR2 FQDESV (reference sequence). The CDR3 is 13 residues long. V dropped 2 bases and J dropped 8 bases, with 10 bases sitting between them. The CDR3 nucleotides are TGTGCCAGCAGCTTAAGCAGGGAGGACATTCAGTACTTC. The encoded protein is CASSLSREDIQYF.

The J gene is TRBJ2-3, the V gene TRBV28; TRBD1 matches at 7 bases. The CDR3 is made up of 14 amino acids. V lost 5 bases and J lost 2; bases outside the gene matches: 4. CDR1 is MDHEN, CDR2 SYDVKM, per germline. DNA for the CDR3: TGTGCCAGCAGTAAGACAGGGATCACAGATACGCAGTATTTT. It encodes CASSKTGITDTQYF.

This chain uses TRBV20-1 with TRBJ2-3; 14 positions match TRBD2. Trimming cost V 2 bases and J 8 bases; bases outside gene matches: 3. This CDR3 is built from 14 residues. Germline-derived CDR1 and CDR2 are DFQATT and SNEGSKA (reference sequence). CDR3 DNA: TGCAGTGCTAGAAGAGGACTAGCGGGAGGTACGCAGTATTTT. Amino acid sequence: CSARRGLAGGTQYF.

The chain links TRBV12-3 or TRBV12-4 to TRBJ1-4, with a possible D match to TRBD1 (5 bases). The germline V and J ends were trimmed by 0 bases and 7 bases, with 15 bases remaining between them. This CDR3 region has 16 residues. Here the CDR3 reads CASSLAAQGIGEKLFF. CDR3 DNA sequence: TGTGCCAGCAGTTTAGCTGCCCAGGGTATTGGTGAAAAACTGTTTTTT.

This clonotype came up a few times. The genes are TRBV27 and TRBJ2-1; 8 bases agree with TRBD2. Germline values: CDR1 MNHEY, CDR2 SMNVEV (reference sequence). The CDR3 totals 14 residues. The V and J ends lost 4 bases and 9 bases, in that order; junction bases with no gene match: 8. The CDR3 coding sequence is TGTGCCAGCAGTTCTACGGGAGGGCCGGGTGAGCAGTTCTTC. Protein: CASSSTGGPGEQFF.

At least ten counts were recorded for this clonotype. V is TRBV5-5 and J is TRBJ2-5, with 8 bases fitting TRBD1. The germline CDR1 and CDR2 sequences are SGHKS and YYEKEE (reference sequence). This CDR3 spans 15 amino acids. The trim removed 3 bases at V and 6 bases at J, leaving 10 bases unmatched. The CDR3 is CASSSFATGGKTQYF. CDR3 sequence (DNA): TGTGCCAGCAGCTCGTTCGCCACAGGGGGAAAGACCCAGTACTTC. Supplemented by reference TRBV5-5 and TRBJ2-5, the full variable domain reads DAGVTQSPTHLIKTRGQQVTLRCSPISGHKSVSWYQQVLGQGPQFIFQYYEKEERGRGNFPDRFSARQFPNYSSELNVNALLLGDSALYLCASSSFATGGKTQYFGPGTRLLVL.

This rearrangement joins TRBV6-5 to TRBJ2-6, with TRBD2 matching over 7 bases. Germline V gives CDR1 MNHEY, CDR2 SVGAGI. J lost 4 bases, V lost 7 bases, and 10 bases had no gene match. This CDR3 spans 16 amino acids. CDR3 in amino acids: CASTLRGDLGANVLTF. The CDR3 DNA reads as TGTGCCAGCACTTTACGGGGGGATTTGGGGGCCAACGTCCTGACTTTC.

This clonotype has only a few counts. CDR3 in amino acids: CASSTGGTQYF. CDR3 DNA: TGTGCCAGCAGTACAGGGGGTACGCAGTATTTT. The genes are TRBV27 and TRBJ2-3; 8 nucleotides line up with TRBD1. Germline V gene sequence: CDR1 MNHEY, CDR2 SMNVEV (reference sequence). After removal of 5 bases from V and 8 bases from J, the junction contained 0 bases not matched to a gene. The CDR3 is made up of 11 amino acids.